These 27 T cell receptor beta chains were all obtained from the same sample, sequenced in a study of cytomegalovirus exposure and HLA in healthy donors. In the PCR, 60 Vbeta and 13 Jbeta primers were used. The protocol was immunoSEQ multiplex PCR, while the TCRdb copy is restricted to in-frame clones and leaves out a portion. The sample lists about 170,000 clones; 76% were seen once. Sequencing was done on a sample of PBMCs. These receptors were obtained from a female donor in good health and CMV-seronegative.

The rearrangement links TRBV27 to TRBJ1-2, with a tentative D call TRBD1 (6 bases). Per germline, CDR1 MNHEY and CDR2 SMNVEV (reference sequence). The CDR3 is 13 residues long. Trimming cost V 5 bases and J 5 bases, with 12 bases left between them. DNA for the CDR3: TGTGCCAGCAGTCCGCGGACAGCTTATGGCTACACCTTC. This translates into CASSPRTAYGYTF.

The genes are TRBV5-4 and TRBJ1-5; 7 positions match TRBD1. The ends lost 3 bases at V and 5 bases at J; junction bases unmatched: 5. Per the germline V gene, CDR1 is SGHNT and CDR2 is YYREEE (reference sequence). The CDR3 spans 14 residues. The CDR3 here is CASSSQGTDQPQHF. The CDR3 bases are TGTGCCAGCAGCTCACAGGGGACCGATCAGCCCCAGCATTTT. Full variable domain (missing parts from reference TRBV5-4 and TRBJ1-5): ETGVTQSPTHLIKTRGQQVTLRCSSQSGHNTVSWYQQALGQGPQFIFQYYREEENGRGNFPPRFSGLQFPNYSSELNVNALELDDSALYLCASSSQGTDQPQHFGDGTRLSIL.

This sequence joins TRBV6-4 and TRBJ2-1; TRBD2 might be the D (5 bases). Trimming stripped 3 bases from V and 5 bases from J, with 8 bases between. This CDR3 has 13 amino acids. The germline V gene has CDR1 MRHNA and CDR2 SNTAGT. Written as DNA, the CDR3 is TGTGCCAGCAGTGAAGCGGAAAACAATGAGCAGTTCTTC. Translation gives CASSEAENNEQFF.

This sequence joins TRBV9 and TRBJ1-1, with a weak D call TRBD1 (5 bases). Trimming pared 3 bases from V and 4 bases from J, leaving 13 bases between. Germline V gene lookup returns CDR1 SGDLS and CDR2 YYNGEE. The CDR3 has 14 residues. DNA of the CDR3: TGTGCCAGCAGCGCCGTGGGGGGGATCACTGAAGCTTTCTTT. It encodes CASSAVGGITEAFF.

This clone has only a few counts. V is TRBV29-1 and J is TRBJ2-3; the match to TRBD2 covers 8 bases. The V segment lost 1 base and the J segment 5 bases; nucleotides outside the gene matches: 5. Germline lookup yields CDR1 SQVTM and CDR2 ANQGSEA. This CDR3 comprises 14 residues. In DNA, the CDR3 is TGCAGCGTTGAAGGGCGGGGGGATGGAGATACGCAGTATTTT. Translating it yields CSVEGRGDGDTQYF.

For this clone: The junction does not match germline at one end; this may be a read error. The V call is TRBV7-7, the J call TRBJ2-1, with unresolved D. There are 14 residues in the CDR3. CDR1 and CDR2 (germline): SSHAT, FNYEAQ (reference sequence). The CDR3 region has the DNA TGTGCTAGCAGCCCCACAGTAAAGAACAATGAGCAGTTCTTC. Protein sequence: CASSPTVKNNEQFF.

The V gene is TRBV30, the J gene TRBJ1-5; no reliable D call. Germline V gene data show CDR1 as GTSNPN and CDR2 as SVGIG (reference sequence). V lost 2 bases to trimming and J lost 4 bases, with 6 bases between them. The length of the CDR3 is 12 residues. CDR3 coding DNA: TGTGCCTGGAGTACGGGGAATCAGCCCCAGCATTTT. It encodes CAWSTGNQPQHF.

The CDR3 bases are TGTGCCAGCAGCGCCACGGTCACAGAACACAATGAGCAGTTCTTC. Translated, it gives CASSATVTEHNEQFF. The chain links TRBV5-4 to TRBJ2-1, with D hard to call. The CDR3 is made up of 15 amino acids. Germline V gives CDR1 SGHNT, CDR2 YYREEE (reference sequence). V shed 4 bases and J shed 5 bases, with 16 bases lying between them.

The chain couples TRBV23-1 to TRBJ2-3; 10 bases match TRBD2. TRBV23-1 is an open reading frame whose function is uncertain. The CDR3 has 16 amino acids. V was pared by 6 bases and J by 6 bases, with 12 bases of the junction left unmatched. Here the CDR3 reads CASRQTSGPTGDTQYF. DNA for the CDR3: TGCGCCAGCAGGCAGACTAGCGGGCCTACTGGGGATACGCAGTATTTT.

The rearrangement joins TRBV2 to TRBJ2-7; D possibly corresponds to TRBD2 (6 bases). Deletions cut 7 bases from V and 4 bases from J, with 11 bases between. Germline V gene lookup returns CDR1 SNHLY and CDR2 FYNNEI. This CDR3 has 12 amino acids. CDR3 nucleotide sequence: TGTGCCAGCATGGCGGGGCTTTACGAGCAGTACTTC. This sequence encodes CASMAGLYEQYF.

The chain links TRBV5-4 to TRBJ2-7, with 8 positions matching TRBD1. The V gene end was trimmed by 6 bases and the J gene end by 1 base; junction bases not matched to a gene: 6. This CDR3 has 14 residues. Germline V gene lookup returns CDR1 SGHNT and CDR2 YYREEE (reference sequence). This CDR3 is CASNSRTGSYEQYF. CDR3 nucleotides: TGTGCCAGCAACTCTCGGACAGGGTCCTACGAGCAGTACTTC.

The CDR3 protein is CASSYSDSSSYEQYF. In DNA, the CDR3 is TGTGCCAGCAGTTACTCTGATTCCTCCTCCTACGAGCAGTACTTC. The chain is built from TRBV27 and TRBJ2-7, with unresolved D. Germline V CDR1 and CDR2: MNHEY, SMNVEV (reference sequence). This CDR3 contains 15 residues. The germline V and J ends were trimmed by 4 bases and 0 bases, with 13 bases remaining between them.

The chain employs TRBV7-2 and TRBJ2-2, with 7 nucleotides matching TRBD2. The CDR3 is 16 amino acids. The germline CDR1 and CDR2 sequences are SGHTA and FQGNSA. With V trimmed by 3 bases and J by 15 bases, 19 bases remained unmatched. In nucleotides, the CDR3 is TGTGCCAGCAGCTTTGGGAGTGGCGGAAGGGAGGGTGTTGTGTTTTTT. Its translation is CASSFGSGGREGVVFF.

This chain links TRBV9 with TRBJ2-5; a possible D gene is TRBD1 (5 bases). CDR3 length: 15 amino acids. V gave up 0 bases and J gave up 2 bases, with 11 bases separating them. Germline V gene lookup returns CDR1 SGDLS and CDR2 YYNGEE. This CDR3 reads CASSVVQGGQETQYF. CDR3 in DNA: TGTGCCAGCAGCGTAGTCCAGGGTGGGCAAGAGACCCAGTACTTC. The full variable domain, its missing parts supplied by reference TRBV9 and TRBJ2-5, is DSGVTQTPKHLITATGQRVTLRCSPRSGDLSVYWYQQSLDQGLQFLIQYYNGEERAKGNILERFSAQQFPDLHSELNLSSLELGDSALYFCASSVVQGGQETQYFGPGTRLLVL.

This rearrangement joins TRBV5-4 to TRBJ2-5, with a weak D call TRBD1 (5 bases). Deletions cut 3 bases from V and 5 bases from J, with 20 bases between. CDR3 size: 16 residues. Germline V gene data show CDR1 as SGHNT and CDR2 as YYREEE (reference sequence). CDR3 loop: CASSSRTDSLGETQYF. DNA of the CDR3: TGTGCCAGCAGCTCCCGAACCGACAGCTTAGGGGAGACCCAGTACTTC.

The gene calls are TRBV14 and TRBJ2-3, with 9 bases fitting TRBD2. The J segment lost 3 bases and the V segment lost 4 bases, leaving 8 bases of the junction unmatched. Germline lookup yields CDR1 SGHDN and CDR2 FVKESK. There are 16 residues in the CDR3. DNA for the CDR3: TGTGCCAGCAGCCCGTTGGGGCGGGGGGGGACAGATACGCAGTATTTT. It translates to CASSPLGRGGTDTQYF.

The chain combines TRBV2 with TRBJ1-2; D ambiguous. Germline V gene lookup returns CDR1 SNHLY and CDR2 FYNNEI. V was shortened by 1 base and J by 1 base, with 7 bases between the two germline ends. The length of the CDR3 is 14 residues. The CDR3 loop is CASSEVGFNYGYTF. The CDR3 DNA is TGTGCCAGCAGTGAAGTTGGCTTTAACTATGGCTACACCTTC.

The V gene is TRBV7-2, the J gene TRBJ1-4; possible D gene TRBD1, 6 bases. The CDR3 consists of 20 residues. V lost 0 bases to trimming and J lost 0 bases, with 20 bases between them. Germline values: CDR1 SGHTA, CDR2 FQGNSA. The chain's CDR3 is CASSLAGMRTVGTTNEKLFF. The CDR3 coding sequence is TGTGCCAGCAGCTTAGCGGGAATGAGGACAGTGGGCACAACTAATGAAAAACTGTTTTTT.

The chain employs TRBV4-2 and TRBJ1-5; D is ambiguous. Germline-derived CDR1 and CDR2 are LGHNA and YNFKEQ. The CDR3 runs 17 residues. Trimming removed 0 bases at V and 0 bases at J, with 12 bases between. The CDR3 spells CASSQDIQQFSNQPQHF. CDR3 DNA: TGTGCCAGCAGCCAAGATATCCAACAGTTTAGCAATCAGCCCCAGCATTTT.

The chain employs TRBV6-5 and TRBJ1-6; D not resolved. The CDR3 extends over 15 amino acids. The V gene lost 8 bases and the J gene lost 10 bases, with 21 bases spanning the gap. CDR1 is MNHEY, CDR2 SVGAGI, per germline. CDR3 in amino acids: CASSVGGSRESPLHF. For the CDR3, the DNA is TGTGCCAGCTCCGTCGGAGGGAGTCGAGAATCACCCCTCCACTTT.

The V call is TRBV7-2, the J call TRBJ2-1; D not certain. The CDR3 consists of 13 residues. The V end was cut by 1 base, the J end by 7 bases, with 8 bases between. Germline values: CDR1 SGHTA, CDR2 FQGNSA. CDR3 protein: CASSLDWRNEQFF. CDR3 DNA: TGTGCCAGCAGCTTAGATTGGCGGAATGAGCAGTTCTTC.

The chain links TRBV19 to TRBJ1-5, with D perhaps TRBD1 (5 bases). Germline V CDR1 and CDR2: LNHDA, SQIVND (reference sequence). The CDR3 loop spans 16 amino acids. Trimming cost V 5 bases and J 5 bases, with 19 bases left between them. The CDR3 loop is CASSPKGRGMYQPQHF. CDR3 nucleotides: TGTGCCAGTAGTCCCAAGGGGCGGGGTATGTATCAGCCCCAGCATTTT.

The J gene is TRBJ2-3, the V gene TRBV7-2; 7 bases are a match to TRBD2. The CDR3 has 15 residues. Germline trimming cut 4 bases from V and 1 base from J; bases unmatched to any gene: 5. Germline V CDR1 and CDR2: SGHTA, FQGNSA. DNA for the CDR3: TGTGCCAGCAGCTATATAAGCGGGGGCACAGATACGCAGTATTTT. It is translated as CASSYISGGTDTQYF.

The chain combines TRBV5-6 with TRBJ2-3, with 10 bases lining up with TRBD2. Trimming took 1 base from V and 1 from J; bases not matched to a gene: 6. Germline-derived CDR1 and CDR2 are SGHDT and YYEEEE. This CDR3 contains 17 residues. The CDR3 DNA follows: TGTGCCAGCAGCTTGTTGGCCGGGACTAGCGGCACAGATACGCAGTATTTT. Residues: CASSLLAGTSGTDTQYF.

This CDR3 is CASNLDRDTGELFF. The CDR3 DNA sequence: TGTGCCAGTAATCTAGACAGGGACACCGGGGAGCTGTTTTTT. The chain has TRBV19 and TRBJ2-2; 7 bases agree with TRBD1. CDR1 is LNHDA, CDR2 SQIVND, per germline (reference sequence). Germline trimming cut 7 bases from V and 3 bases from J; bases unmatched to any gene: 5. The CDR3 contains 14 residues. Looking up the rest from reference TRBV19 and TRBJ2-2 gives the full variable domain: DGGITQSPKYLFRKEGQNVTLSCEQNLNHDAMYWYRQDPGQGLRLIYYSQIVNDFQKGDIAEGYSVSREKKESFPLTVTSAQKNPTAFYLCASNLDRDTGELFFGEGSRLTVL.

The genes are TRBV10-3 and TRBJ2-7; possibly TRBD1 for D (6 bases). V was cut by 2 bases and J by 0 bases, with 8 bases left in between. Germline assignment: CDR1 ENHRY and CDR2 SYGVKD. This CDR3 comprises 14 residues. The CDR3 coding sequence is TGTGCCATCAGTGAGGACAGGAGCTCCTACGAGCAGTACTTC. Residues: CAISEDRSSYEQYF.

For this clone: A junction end diverges from the germline sequence, so it may reflect a read error. The CDR3 reads CASSLGGGLGETQYF. The DNA for the CDR3 is TGTGCTAGCAGCTTAGGGGGCGGACTAGGGGAGACCCAGTACTTC. The V and J genes are TRBV7-7 and TRBJ2-5; D is perhaps TRBD1 or TRBD2 (7 bases each). The CDR3 covers 15 residues. The germline CDR1 and CDR2 sequences are SSHAT and FNYEAQ (reference sequence).